This T cell receptor beta chain was recorded in a study of shared clonotypes between healthy human individuals. Comment on this clone: What it binds is unknown.

CDR1 and CDR2 from the germline V gene are MDHEN and SYDVKM. Trimming cost V 5 bases and J 1 base, with 9 bases left between them. This CDR3 is 14 amino acids long. Terminally differentiated effector memory CD45RA+ cells were left out of the naive CD8 fraction, which was CD45RO-negative and positively selected for CCR7. Using immunoSEQ multiplex PCR, the repertoire was profiled, and TCRdb retains in-frame clones only, with some absent. Of some 2,000,000 clones in the sample, roughly 95% were seen once. Broader study findings: In contrast to clonotypes shared by all four donors, non-shared clonotypes had lower generation probabilities.

The chain recombines TRBV28 with TRBJ1-3; D unresolved. The source material was naive CD8+ T cells sorted from blood. The receptor's source is a man aged 18 to 30 in good health. The DNA for the CDR3 is TGTGCCAGCAGTAATAATCTATCTGGAAACACCATATATTTT. This gives the protein CASSNNLSGNTIYF.